This T cell receptor beta chain was recorded in a study of sequential checkpoint blockade in melanoma. Overall study: More than 20 patients had matched tumor biopsies before treatment and at week 13 after nivolumab or ipilimumab alone.

The method was immunoSEQ multiplex PCR; TCRdb's version includes in-frame clones alone and lacks a portion of them. Here the sample spans 2,000 to 2,500 clones, approximately 17% being singletons. Within the sample, this clone is medium-sized. The germline V and J ends were trimmed by 5 bases and 0 bases, with 13 bases remaining between them. The germline V gene has CDR1 SGHNT and CDR2 YENEEA. The CDR3 consists of 15 residues. Treatment given: randomized to nivolumab then ipilimumab (arm A) or the reverse (arm B). The receptor was derived from a human donor with melanoma. This chain joins TRBV11-3 and TRBJ1-1; D unclear. The source was tumor tissue (inferred from file names), collected from a patient given nivolumab and ipilimumab in sequence. The CDR3 DNA follows: TGTGCCAGCAGCCCACTGGGTCCCGTGAACACTGAAGCTTTCTTT. Encoded protein: CASSPLGPVNTEAFF.